This TCR beta chain was documented in a study of blood T cell repertoires in COVID-19. At the level of the study: PBMCs, B-cell-depleted T cells, or T cells were the source of the cDNA or gDNA that made up the material.

The CDR3 loop spans 15 amino acids. Germline values: CDR1 SGDLS, CDR2 YYNGEE. V was pared by 4 bases and J by 1 base, with 14 bases between. The authors' processing: The authors estimated nucleated cell counts from reference gene primer amplification. Profiled with immunoSEQ multiplex PCR; TCRdb holds only in-frame clones, not every one. D and trimming were read from the DNA, whereas the V and J calls and clone size are those reported in that table. The sample has more than 110,000 clones; 85% to 90% are singletons. This clonotype was sampled from a man aged 50 or older with active or convalescent COVID-19. The sequenced sample was peripheral blood. V gene TRBV9 combines with J gene TRBJ2-5; tentatively, D is TRBD2 (6 bases). CDR3 DNA: TGTGCCAGCAGCCCCGGGACTTTACTCCAAGAGACCCAGTACTTC. Translating gives CASSPGTLLQETQYF.